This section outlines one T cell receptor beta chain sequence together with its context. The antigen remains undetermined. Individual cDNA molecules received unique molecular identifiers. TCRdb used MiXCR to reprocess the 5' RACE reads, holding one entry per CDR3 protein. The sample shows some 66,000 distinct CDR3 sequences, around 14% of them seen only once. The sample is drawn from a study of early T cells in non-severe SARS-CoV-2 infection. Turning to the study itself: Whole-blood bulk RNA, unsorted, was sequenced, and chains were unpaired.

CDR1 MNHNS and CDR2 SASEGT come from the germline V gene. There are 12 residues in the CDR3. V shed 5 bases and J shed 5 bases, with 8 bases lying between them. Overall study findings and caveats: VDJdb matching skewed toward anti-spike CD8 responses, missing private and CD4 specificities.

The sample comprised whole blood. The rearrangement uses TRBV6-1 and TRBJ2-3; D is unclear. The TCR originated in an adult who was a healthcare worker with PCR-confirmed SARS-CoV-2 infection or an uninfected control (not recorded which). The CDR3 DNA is TGTGCCAGCAGTCTTCCGGGAGATACGCAGTATTTT. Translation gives CASSLPGDTQYF.